These 22 T cell receptor beta chains share one sample of origin, sequenced in a study of CD8+ T cells in alopecia areata. The treatment denotes: oral pan-JAK inhibitor, 5-10 mg twice daily. Reverse transcribed after extraction, RNA yielded cDNA as the sequencing template. TCRdb's copy holds only in-frame clones and misses some; the assay was immunoSEQ multiplex PCR. This sample carries under 200,000 clones, roughly 60% of them seen once, and the ten largest clones take 14%. The starting material was CD4+ T cells sorted from blood, obtained at week 24, from a patient treated with tofacitinib. The receptors were gathered from a human donor with alopecia areata.

CDR3 DNA sequence: TGCGCCAGCAGCTTGGCCGGGCTAAACTATGGCTACACCTTC. It specifies CASSLAGLNYGYTF. The V and J genes are TRBV5-1 and TRBJ1-2; D ambiguous. Trimming left V 0 bases short and J 2 bases short, with 8 bases between. This CDR3 spans 14 amino acids. Per the germline V gene, CDR1 is SGHRS and CDR2 is YFSETQ. The variable domain in full, completed from reference TRBV5-1 and TRBJ1-2, reads KAGVTQTPRYLIKTRGQQVTLSCSPISGHRSVSWYQQTPGQGLQFLFEYFSETQRNKGNFPGRFSGRQFSNSRSEMNVSTLELGDSALYLCASSLAGLNYGYTFGSGTRLTVV.

The chain carries TRBV30 and TRBJ2-2, with 9 bases matching TRBD2. Trimming took 2 bases from V and 6 from J; bases not matched to a gene: 7. The CDR3 spans 15 residues. CDR1 is GTSNPN, CDR2 SVGIG, per germline (reference sequence). The CDR3 nucleotides are TGTGCCTGGAGTAAGGGACTAGCAGATTCCGGGGAGCTGTTTTTT. The encoded protein is CAWSKGLADSGELFF.

This clone was observed a handful of times. As DNA, the CDR3 is TGTGCCAGCAACGAAGCTGGGGTAGGAGAGACCCAGTACTTC. Amino acid sequence: CASNEAGVGETQYF. This rearrangement joins TRBV6-5 to TRBJ2-5; D is ambiguous. Per the germline V gene, CDR1 is MNHEY and CDR2 is SVGAGI. The V gene lost 7 bases and the J gene lost 4 bases, with 16 bases spanning the gap. The CDR3 loop spans 14 amino acids.

The chain employs TRBV2 and TRBJ1-5; D remains ambiguous. Between the trimmed V and J ends, which lost 6 bases and 2 bases, there was a span of 14 bases. Germline V gene lookup returns CDR1 SNHLY and CDR2 FYNNEI. The CDR3 runs 15 residues. CDR3 in DNA: TGTGCCAGCAGCCCAACCTCGTCGGGCAATCAGCCCCAGCATTTT. It translates to CASSPTSSGNQPQHF.

The chain employs TRBV30 and TRBJ1-5; 7 nucleotides agree with TRBD1. The CDR3 length is 15 residues. Per the germline V gene, CDR1 is GTSNPN and CDR2 is SVGIG (reference sequence). The junction had 7 bases not matched to a gene; V was cut back by 0 bases and J by 5 bases. The CDR3 here is CAWSVRDSFYQPQHF. CDR3 DNA: TGTGCCTGGAGTGTACGGGACAGTTTTTATCAGCCCCAGCATTTT.

This rearrangement joins TRBV10-2 to TRBJ1-5, with TRBD1 as a possible D gene (5 bases). Trimming pared 6 bases from V and 3 bases from J, leaving 9 bases between. This CDR3 comprises 13 residues. Germline V gene data show CDR1 as WSHSY and CDR2 as SAAADI. The CDR3 region is CASRGGLNQPQHF. The DNA for the CDR3 is TGCGCCAGCAGGGGGGGACTCAATCAGCCCCAGCATTTT.

The gene calls are TRBV30 and TRBJ2-7; no reliable D call. The germline V and J ends were trimmed by 0 bases and 12 bases, with 12 bases remaining between them. The CDR3 consists of 11 residues. The V gene's germline CDR1 is GTSNPN and CDR2 SVGIG (reference sequence). The CDR3 DNA sequence: TGTGCCTGGAGTGTAGGCGAGGTAGGGTACTTC. This codes for CAWSVGEVGYF.

The chain links TRBV2 to TRBJ1-2; tentative D call: TRBD1 (5 bases). CDR3 length: 13 residues. The V end was cut by 4 bases, the J end by 5 bases, with 11 bases between. Germline CDR1 and CDR2: SNHLY and FYNNEI. The CDR3, as DNA: TGTGCCAGCAGTGTTAGTGGGGGATATGGCTACACCTTC. Its translation is CASSVSGGYGYTF.

V and J are TRBV29-1 and TRBJ1-2; D gene ambiguous. From germline, CDR1 is SQVTM and CDR2 ANQGSEA. Deletions cut 0 bases from V and 3 bases from J, with 14 bases between. The CDR3 has 15 residues. The CDR3 sequence: CSVEEHGYRDYGYTF. The CDR3 DNA reads as TGCAGCGTTGAAGAACACGGATACAGAGACTATGGCTACACCTTC.

This clone has just a few counts. This chain connects TRBV7-9 to TRBJ2-7; TRBD1 aligns across 8 bases. V was clipped by 4 bases and J by 1 base; unmatched bases: 3. There are 14 residues in the CDR3. Per germline, CDR1 SEHNR and CDR2 FQNEAQ (reference sequence). The chain's CDR3 is CASSSRDRSYEQYF. The CDR3 DNA reads as TGTGCCAGCAGCTCCCGGGACAGGTCCTACGAGCAGTACTTC.

The V and J genes are TRBV30 and TRBJ2-2, with 10 positions matching TRBD1. There are 13 residues in the CDR3. In germline, CDR1 is GTSNPN, CDR2 SVGIG (reference sequence). V lost 4 bases, J lost 7 bases, and 3 bases stayed unmatched. CDR3 loop: CAWTRDRGGELFF. The CDR3 coding sequence is TGTGCCTGGACCCGGGACAGGGGCGGGGAGCTGTTTTTT. Based on the CDR3 plus reference TRBV30 and TRBJ2-2, the full variable domain is SQTIHQWPATLVQPVGSPLSLECTVEGTSNPNLYWYRQAAGRGLQLLFYSVGIGQISSEVPQNLSASRPQDRQFILSSKKLLLSDSGFYLCAWTRDRGGELFFGEGSRLTVL.

The chain uses TRBV29-1 and TRBJ1-2; D is ambiguous. Between the trimmed V and J ends, which lost 6 bases and 8 bases, there was a span of 19 bases. The CDR3 extends over 13 amino acids. The germline V gene encodes CDR1 SQVTM and CDR2 ANQGSEA. The DNA of the CDR3 is TGCAGCGTAATGGATCTCTTTATGGGGGGCTACACCTTC. It is translated as CSVMDLFMGGYTF.

The gene calls are TRBV6-5 and TRBJ2-7, with D maybe TRBD1 (6 bases). Germline values: CDR1 MNHEY, CDR2 SVGAGI. The ends were cut back, 6 bases at V and 6 bases at J, with 18 bases in the middle. CDR3 size: 14 residues. CDR3 region: CASSSGVKGGEQYF. CDR3 sequence (DNA): TGTGCCAGCAGCTCAGGGGTCAAAGGTGGCGAGCAGTACTTC.

The chain links TRBV30 to TRBJ1-1, with 8 bases fitting TRBD1. CDR1 is GTSNPN, CDR2 SVGIG, per germline (reference sequence). This CDR3 comprises 14 residues. J gave up 2 bases and V 2 bases, and 4 bases lay outside the gene matches. DNA of the CDR3: TGTGCCTGGAGTCCCCAGGGGGCTAACACTGAAGCTTTCTTT. Its protein is CAWSPQGANTEAFF.

This clone has at least ten counts. CDR3 sequence reads: CASSPDRGRDQPQHF. The DNA for the CDR3 is TGTGCCAGCAGTCCGGACAGGGGGCGAGATCAGCCCCAGCATTTT. The chain joins TRBV27 to TRBJ1-5; 11 bases match TRBD1. The germline CDR1 and CDR2 sequences are MNHEY and SMNVEV (reference sequence). This CDR3 comprises 15 residues. After removal of 5 bases from V and 5 bases from J, the junction contained 5 bases not matched to a gene.

This clone was counted a few times. The rearrangement uses TRBV7-2 and TRBJ2-2, with 8 bases that match TRBD1. The germline gives CDR1 SGHTA, CDR2 FQGNSA. V gave up 1 base and J gave up 8 bases; unmatched junction bases: 6. CDR3 length: 15 residues. CDR3 sequence reads: CASSLDPGGVGELFF. CDR3 bases: TGTGCCAGCAGCTTAGACCCAGGGGGCGTGGGGGAGCTGTTTTTT.

The chain couples TRBV6-5 to TRBJ2-2, with D possibly being TRBD1 (5 bases). Germline-derived CDR1 and CDR2 are MNHEY and SVGAGI. This CDR3 contains 14 residues. V was trimmed by 6 bases and J by 4 bases, leaving 12 bases between them. CDR3 sequence (DNA): TGTGCCAGCAGATCCGGGCAGGGCACCGGGGAGCTGTTTTTT. Translated, it gives CASRSGQGTGELFF.

The V call is TRBV4-1, the J call TRBJ1-6; no firm D call. CDR1 is MGHRA, CDR2 YSYEKL, per germline. This CDR3 has 13 amino acids. Trimming shortened V by 3 bases and J by 14 bases, and 14 bases separated the two germline ends. The DNA of the CDR3 is TGCGCCAGCAGCCAGATCATGGGGTCGTCCCTCCACTTT. As protein: CASSQIMGSSLHF.

The V gene is TRBV6-6, the J gene TRBJ1-5; D uncertain. The germline V and J ends were trimmed by 5 bases and 3 bases, with 8 bases remaining between them. Germline V CDR1 and CDR2: MNHNY, SVGAGI (reference sequence). This CDR3 is 13 amino acids long. The CDR3 loop is CASSKADNQPQHF. CDR3 bases: TGTGCCAGCAGTAAGGCTGACAATCAGCCCCAGCATTTT.

This clone was counted between two and nine times. The chain is built from TRBV4-2 and TRBJ1-5, with D perhaps TRBD1 (6 bases). From germline, CDR1 is LGHNA and CDR2 YNFKEQ. V gave up 4 bases and J gave up 1 base, with 14 bases separating them. This CDR3 spans 16 amino acids. CDR3 sequence (DNA): TGTGCCAGCAGCCCGAGGGGGGAGGGAAGCAATCAGCCCCAGCATTTT. Its protein product is CASSPRGEGSNQPQHF.

This clone was seen a few times. The chain has TRBV5-1 and TRBJ2-5; D unresolved. Germline-derived CDR1 and CDR2 are SGHRS and YFSETQ. This CDR3 region has 14 residues. The V end was cut by 0 bases, the J end by 5 bases, with 11 bases between. In DNA form, the CDR3 reads TGCGCCAGCAGCTTGGTTAGCCCCAGGGAGACCCAGTACTTC. Protein product: CASSLVSPRETQYF.

The chain has TRBV29-1 and TRBJ2-7; D is uncertain. Trimming cost V 5 bases and J 0 bases, with 5 bases left between them. The CDR3 consists of 11 residues. Germline assignment: CDR1 SQVTM and CDR2 ANQGSEA. The DNA for the CDR3 is TGCAGCGTTCAAAGCTCCTACGAGCAGTACTTC. Translation gives CSVQSSYEQYF.